These 3 T cell receptor beta chains were sequenced from one sample in a study of blood T cell repertoires in COVID-19. Data came from immunoSEQ multiplex PCR; TCRdb stores just in-frame clones and leaves some out. The sample records some 200,000 clones, around nine tenths being singletons. Specimen: peripheral blood. These receptors all come from a man aged 18 to 35 with active or convalescent COVID-19.

The chain's CDR3 is CASSPPRGVFYGYTF. CDR3 nucleotides: TGTGCCAGCTCACCCCCCAGGGGCGTCTTTTATGGCTACACCTTC. V usage is TRBV18 and J usage is TRBJ1-2; D perhaps matches TRBD1 (6 bases). The CDR3 spans 15 residues. V dropped 3 bases and J dropped 5 bases, with 16 bases sitting between them. Per the germline V gene, CDR1 is KGHSH and CDR2 is LQKENI.

The chain combines TRBV12-2 with TRBJ2-3; TRBD2 is the table's D call, not checked against the DNA. TRBV12-2 is recorded as a pseudogene. The CDR3 length is 19 residues. CDR3 protein: CASRLVGLAVNKGTDTQYF. CDR3 sequence (DNA): TGTGCAAGTCGCTTAGTTGGCCTAGCGGTGAATAAAGGGACAGATACGCAGTATTTT.

The gene calls are TRBV28 and TRBJ1-6, with 7 bases lining up with TRBD1. This CDR3 is 14 amino acids long. Germline V gene lookup returns CDR1 MDHEN and CDR2 SYDVKM. The V segment lost 6 bases and the J segment 6 bases; nucleotides outside the gene matches: 5. CDR3 nucleotides: TGTGCCAGCAGACCGGGACAGCTTAATTCACCCCTCCACTTT. Protein sequence: CASRPGQLNSPLHF.